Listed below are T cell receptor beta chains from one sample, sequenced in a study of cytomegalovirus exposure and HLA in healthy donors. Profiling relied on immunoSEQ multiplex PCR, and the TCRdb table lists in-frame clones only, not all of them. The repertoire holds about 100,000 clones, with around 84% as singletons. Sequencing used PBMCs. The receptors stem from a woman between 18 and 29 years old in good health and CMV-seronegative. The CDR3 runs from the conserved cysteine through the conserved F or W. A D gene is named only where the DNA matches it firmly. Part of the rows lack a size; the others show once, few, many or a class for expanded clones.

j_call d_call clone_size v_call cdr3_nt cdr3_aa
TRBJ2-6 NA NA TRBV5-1 TGCGCCAGCAGCTTACTTACTGGGGCCAACGTCCTGACTTTC CASSLLTGANVLTF
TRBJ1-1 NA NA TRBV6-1 TGTGCCAGCAGTGAAGGTGCGGCTATGAACACTGAAGCTTTCTTT CASSEGAAMNTEAFF
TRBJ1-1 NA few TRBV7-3 TGTGCCAGCAGCTTTGGACATGGGAACACTGAAGCTTTCTTT CASSFGHGNTEAFF
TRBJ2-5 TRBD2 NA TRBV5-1 TGCGCCAGCAGCTTGGGACCGAGCGGGGGGCGGCGGGGTGAAGAGACCCAGTACTTC CASSLGPSGGRRGEETQYF
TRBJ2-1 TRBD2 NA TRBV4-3 TGCGCCAGCAGCCAAGAGGCTAGCGGGGGATACAATGAGCAGTTCTTC CASSQEASGGYNEQFF
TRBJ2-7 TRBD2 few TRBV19 TGTGCCAGTAGCCTGAGCGGGACTAGCGGGAGTTGGAGGTCCTACGAGCAGTACTTC CASSLSGTSGSWRSYEQYF
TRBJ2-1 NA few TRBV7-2 TGTGCCAGCAGCTTTTGGAGATATGAGCAGTTCTTC CASSFWRYEQFF
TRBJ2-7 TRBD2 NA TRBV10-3 TGTGCCATCAGTGAGGCGGGGGGAAACTACGAGCAGTACTTC CAISEAGGNYEQYF
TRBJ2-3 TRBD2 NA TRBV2 TGTGCCAGCACTTCTAGCGGGAGTCGGGCAGATACGCAGTATTTT CASTSSGSRADTQYF
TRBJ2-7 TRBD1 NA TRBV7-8 TGTGCCAGCAGCTCCAGGGGACAGGGGGGAACCTACGAGCAGTACTTC CASSSRGQGGTYEQYF
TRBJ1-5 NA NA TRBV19 TGTGCCAGTAGTATAAATAGTAGGACACGGATCAATCAGCCCCAGCATTTT CASSINSRTRINQPQHF
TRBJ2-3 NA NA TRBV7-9 TGTGCCAGCAGCTTAACGGGGGTTTCGGGCACAGATACGCAGTATTTT CASSLTGVSGTDTQYF
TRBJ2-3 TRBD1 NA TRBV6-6 TGTGCCAGCACCCGGGGACAGGAGTTCAGCACAGATACGCAGTATTTT CASTRGQEFSTDTQYF
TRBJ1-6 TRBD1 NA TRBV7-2 TGTGCCAGCAGCGACCGGCTGCAGGGGGCAGGTTCACCCCTCCACTTT CASSDRLQGAGSPLHF
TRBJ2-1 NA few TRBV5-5 TGTGCCAGCAGAAGGCAGGGCGTTATTAGTTTCTCCTACAATGAGCAGTTCTTC CASRRQGVISFSYNEQFF
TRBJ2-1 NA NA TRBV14 TGTGCCAGCAGCCAAGGGCATGCGGGAAGCTCCTACAATGAGCAGTTCTTC CASSQGHAGSSYNEQFF
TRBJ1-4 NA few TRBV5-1 TGCGCCAGCAGCTTGGTACTTGCAACTAATGAAAAACTGTTTTTT CASSLVLATNEKLFF
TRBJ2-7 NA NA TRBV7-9 TGTTCCAGCAGTTACACCCCCGGACAGGCCGGGGGGGACGAGCAGTACTTC CSSSYTPGQAGGDEQYF
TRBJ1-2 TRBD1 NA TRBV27 TGTGCCAGCAGAGGGACAGGGGGCCGCTACACCTTC CASRGTGGRYTF
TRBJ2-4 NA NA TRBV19 TGTGCCAGTAGTATTCTGGGAGACAAAAACATTCAGTACTTC CASSILGDKNIQYF
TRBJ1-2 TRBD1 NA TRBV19 TGTGCCAGTATGAGCTGGCAGGGGGCGGACTATGGCTACACCTTC CASMSWQGADYGYTF
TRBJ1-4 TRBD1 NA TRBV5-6 TGTGCCAGCAGCTTATTGAGCCAGGGGGCGCAAGGTGAAAAACTGTTTTTT CASSLLSQGAQGEKLFF
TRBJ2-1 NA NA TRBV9 TGTGCCAGCAGCGTTAACGTCCGGGCGGGAAGCTCCTACAATGAGCAGTTCTTC CASSVNVRAGSSYNEQFF
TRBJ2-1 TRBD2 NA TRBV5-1 TGCGCCAGCAGCTTGATGGTTGGGGCGGGAGCCGATGAGCAGTTCTTC CASSLMVGAGADEQFF
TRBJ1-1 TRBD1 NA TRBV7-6 TGTGCCAGCAGCCCCCTGGGGACAGGGGATTACTTAACCCAGAACACTGAAGCTTTCTTT CASSPLGTGDYLTQNTEAFF
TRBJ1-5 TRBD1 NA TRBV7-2 TGTGCCAGCAGCCCAGGGACAGGCCCCAATCAGCCCCAGCATTTT CASSPGTGPNQPQHF
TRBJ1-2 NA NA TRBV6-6 TGTGCCAGCAGTTTAAATGGCTACACCTTC CASSLNGYTF